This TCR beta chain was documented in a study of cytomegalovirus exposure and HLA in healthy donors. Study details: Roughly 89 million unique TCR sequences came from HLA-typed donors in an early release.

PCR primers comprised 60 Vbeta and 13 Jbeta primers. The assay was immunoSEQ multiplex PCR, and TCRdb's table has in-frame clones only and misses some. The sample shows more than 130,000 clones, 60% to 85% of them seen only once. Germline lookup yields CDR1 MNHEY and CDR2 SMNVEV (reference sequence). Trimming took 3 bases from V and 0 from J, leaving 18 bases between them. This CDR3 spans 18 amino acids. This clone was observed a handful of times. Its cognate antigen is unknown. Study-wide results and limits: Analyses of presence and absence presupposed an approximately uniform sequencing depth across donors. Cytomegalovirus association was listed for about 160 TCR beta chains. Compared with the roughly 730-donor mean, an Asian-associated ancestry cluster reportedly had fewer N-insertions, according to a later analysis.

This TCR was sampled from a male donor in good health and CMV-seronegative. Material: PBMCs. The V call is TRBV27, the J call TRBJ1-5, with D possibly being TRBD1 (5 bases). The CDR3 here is CASSFAAGYPYSNQPQHF. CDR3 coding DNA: TGTGCCAGCAGTTTCGCGGCAGGGTACCCTTATAGCAATCAGCCCCAGCATTTT.